The clone carrying this T cell receptor beta chain was seen repeatedly, ten times or more. MiXCR was run by TCRdb on the 5' RACE reads, yielding one entry per CDR3 protein. The data show 50,000 to 60,000 distinct CDR3 sequences, around 6.6% seen once. The data originate from a study of early T cells in non-severe SARS-CoV-2 infection. Germline CDR1 is PRHDT and CDR2 is FYEKMQ (reference sequence). V lost 4 bases and J lost 8, with 12 bases in between. This CDR3 has 13 residues. The rearrangement uses TRBV13 and TRBJ2-1; perhaps TRBD1 as D (6 bases). The TCR comes from an adult who was a healthcare worker with PCR-confirmed SARS-CoV-2 infection or an uninfected control (not recorded which). The source was whole blood, collected at baseline. The CDR3 region is CASSWTVIDEQFF. In nucleotides, the CDR3 is TGTGCCAGCAGCTGGACAGTTATCGATGAGCAGTTCTTC.